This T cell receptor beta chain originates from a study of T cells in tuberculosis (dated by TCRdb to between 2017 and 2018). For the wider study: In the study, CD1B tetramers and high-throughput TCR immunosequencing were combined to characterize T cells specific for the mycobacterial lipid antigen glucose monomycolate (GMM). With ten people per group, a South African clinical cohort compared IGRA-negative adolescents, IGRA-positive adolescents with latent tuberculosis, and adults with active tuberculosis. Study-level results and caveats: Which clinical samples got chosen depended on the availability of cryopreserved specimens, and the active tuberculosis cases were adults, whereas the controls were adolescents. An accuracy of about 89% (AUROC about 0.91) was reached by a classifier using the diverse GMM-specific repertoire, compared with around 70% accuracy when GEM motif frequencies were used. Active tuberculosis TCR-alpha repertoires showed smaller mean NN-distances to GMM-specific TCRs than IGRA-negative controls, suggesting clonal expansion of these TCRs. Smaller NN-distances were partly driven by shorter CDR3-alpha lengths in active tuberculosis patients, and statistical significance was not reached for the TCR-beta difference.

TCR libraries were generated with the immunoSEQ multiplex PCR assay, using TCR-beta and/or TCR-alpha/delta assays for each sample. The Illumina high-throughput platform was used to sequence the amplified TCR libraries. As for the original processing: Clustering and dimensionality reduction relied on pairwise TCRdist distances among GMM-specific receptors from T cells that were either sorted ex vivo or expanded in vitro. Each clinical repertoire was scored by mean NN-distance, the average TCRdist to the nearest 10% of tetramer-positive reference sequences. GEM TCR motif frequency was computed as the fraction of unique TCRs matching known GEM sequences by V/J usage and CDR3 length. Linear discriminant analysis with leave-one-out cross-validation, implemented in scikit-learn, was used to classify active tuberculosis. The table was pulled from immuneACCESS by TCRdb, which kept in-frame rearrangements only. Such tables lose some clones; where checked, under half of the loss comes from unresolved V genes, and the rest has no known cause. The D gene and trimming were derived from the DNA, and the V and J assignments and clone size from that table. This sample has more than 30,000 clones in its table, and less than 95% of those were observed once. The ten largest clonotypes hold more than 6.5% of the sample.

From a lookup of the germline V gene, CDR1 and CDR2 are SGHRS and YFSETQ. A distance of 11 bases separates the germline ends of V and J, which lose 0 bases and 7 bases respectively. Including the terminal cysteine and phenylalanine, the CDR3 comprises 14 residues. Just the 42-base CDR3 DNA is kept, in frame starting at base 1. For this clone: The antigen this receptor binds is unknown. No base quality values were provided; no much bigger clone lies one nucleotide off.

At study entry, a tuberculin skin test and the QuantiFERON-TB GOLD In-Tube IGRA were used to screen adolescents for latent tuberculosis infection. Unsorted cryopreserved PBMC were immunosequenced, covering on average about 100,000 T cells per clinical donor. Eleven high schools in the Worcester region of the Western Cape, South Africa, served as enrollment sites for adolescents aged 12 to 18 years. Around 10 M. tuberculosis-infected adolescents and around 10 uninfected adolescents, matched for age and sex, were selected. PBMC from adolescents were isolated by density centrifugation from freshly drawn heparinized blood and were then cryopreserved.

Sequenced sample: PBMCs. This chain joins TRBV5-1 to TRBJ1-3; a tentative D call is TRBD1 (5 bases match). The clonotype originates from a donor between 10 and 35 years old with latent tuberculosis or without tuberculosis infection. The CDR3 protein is CASSLETVGNTIYF. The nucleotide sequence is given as TGCGCCAGCAGCTTGGAGACAGTCGGGAACACCATATATTTT.